Below, one T cell receptor beta chain is given with its context. What it binds is not known. This CDR3 is built from 14 residues. V was cut by 5 bases and J by 8 bases, with 15 bases left in between. The germline CDR1 and CDR2 sequences are LNHDA and SQIVND (reference sequence). The entry originates in a study of shared clonotypes between healthy human individuals. Study details: Each donor contributed plates that comprised three CD4 naive, three CD4 memory, two CD8 naive and one CD8 memory. General study results and limits: Sampling was confined to blood; repertoires within tissues likely differ.

Generated by immunoSEQ multiplex PCR, the TCRdb table keeps only in-frame clones and is missing some. This table has about 1 million clones, more than 65% appearing once. A split of CD4+ cells into CD45RA+ naive and CD45RA-negative memory subsets was performed. The sequenced sample was memory CD4+ T cells sorted from blood. Subset meaning: CD45RA-negative fraction. The receptor was derived from a man younger than 35 in good health. This chain connects TRBV19 to TRBJ1-4; perhaps TRBD1 as D (5 bases). CDR3 coding DNA: TGTGCCAGTAGTCCTCCGGGACCGGGCGAAAAACTGTTTTTT. As protein: CASSPPGPGEKLFF.